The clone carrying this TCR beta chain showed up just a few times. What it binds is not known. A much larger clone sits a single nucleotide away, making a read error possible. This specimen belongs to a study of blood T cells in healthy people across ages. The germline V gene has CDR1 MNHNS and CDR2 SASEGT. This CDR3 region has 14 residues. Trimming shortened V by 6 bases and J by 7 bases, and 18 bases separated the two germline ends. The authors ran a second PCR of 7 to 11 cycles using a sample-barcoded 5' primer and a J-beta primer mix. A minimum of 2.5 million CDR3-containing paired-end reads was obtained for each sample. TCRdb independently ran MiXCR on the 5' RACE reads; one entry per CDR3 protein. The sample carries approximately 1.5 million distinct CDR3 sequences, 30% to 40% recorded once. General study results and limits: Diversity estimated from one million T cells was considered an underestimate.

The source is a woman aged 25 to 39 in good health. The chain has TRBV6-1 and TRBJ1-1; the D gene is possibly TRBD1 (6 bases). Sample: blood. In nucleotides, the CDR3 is TGTGCCAGCAGGGATCGGGGGAAGGGGGTTGAAGCTTTCTTT. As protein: CASRDRGKGVEAFF.